This T cell receptor beta chain was captured in a study of response to subunit inactivated influenza vaccine. Study-wide findings and caveats: There was a suggestion from the authors that each seasonal influenza vaccination recruits few new T cells.

TCRdb reprocessed the RT-PCR reads via MiXCR and lists one record per CDR3 protein. There are 530,000 or so distinct CDR3 sequences in the sample; 25% occur only once, and approximately 2% lies in the top ten. Regarding this clonotype: Its antigen is unidentified.

The CDR3 is 16 amino acids. V was shortened by 5 bases and J by 1 base, with 17 bases between the two germline ends. The sequences come from CD4+ T cells sorted from PBMCs, collected around 5 days after vaccination. This chain links TRBV12-3 or TRBV12-4 with TRBJ2-5; D tentatively reads TRBD1 or TRBD2 (5 bases each). This TCR was recovered from a man aged 50-60 years who received an inactivated influenza vaccine. The DNA of the CDR3 is TGTGCCAGCAGTACCTCCGGGACGGCCCGCCAAGAGACCCAGTACTTC. Translated, it gives CASSTSGTARQETQYF.